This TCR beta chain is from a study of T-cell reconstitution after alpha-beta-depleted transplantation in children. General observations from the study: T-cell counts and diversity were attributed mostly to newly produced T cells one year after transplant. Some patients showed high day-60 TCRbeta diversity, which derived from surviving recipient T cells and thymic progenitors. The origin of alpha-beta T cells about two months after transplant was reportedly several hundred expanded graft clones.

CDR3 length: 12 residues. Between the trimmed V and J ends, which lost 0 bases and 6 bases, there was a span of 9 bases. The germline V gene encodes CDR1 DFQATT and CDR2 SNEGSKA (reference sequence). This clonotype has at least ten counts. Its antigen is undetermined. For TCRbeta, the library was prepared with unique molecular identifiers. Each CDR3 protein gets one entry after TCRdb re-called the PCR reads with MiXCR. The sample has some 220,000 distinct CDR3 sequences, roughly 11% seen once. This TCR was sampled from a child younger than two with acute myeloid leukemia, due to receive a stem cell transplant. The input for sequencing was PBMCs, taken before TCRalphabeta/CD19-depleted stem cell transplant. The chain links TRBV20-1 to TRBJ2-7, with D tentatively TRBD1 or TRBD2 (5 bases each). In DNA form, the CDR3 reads TGCAGTGCTAGAGAGAGGGGTGGCGAGCAGTACTTC. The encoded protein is CSARERGGEQYF.